A selection of T cell receptor beta chains follows, all from one sample in a study of beta chain features in type 1 diabetes. Using immunoSEQ multiplex PCR, the repertoire was profiled, and TCRdb retains in-frame clones only, with some absent. The sample includes 240,000 or so clones, roughly 20% of them seen just once. The sequencing sample was made of naive CD4+ T cells from blood. All receptors come from a woman aged 40 to 50 with type 1 diabetes. CDR3s include the opening cysteine and the closing phenylalanine or tryptophan. A D gene is named only where the DNA matches it firmly. The size of a clone is reported for some rows only, either as once, few or many, or as a class for expanded clones.

len: 14
v_gene: TRBV7-9
j_gene: TRBJ1-1
d_gene: .
abundance: few
CDR3nt: TGTGCCAGTACCCAACAGGGTGAAGGGACTGAAGCTTTCTTT
CDR3aa: CASTQQGEGTEAFF

len: 15
v_gene: TRBV6-5
j_gene: TRBJ1-1
d_gene: TRBD1
abundance: .
CDR3nt: TGTGCCAGCAGTTATACAGGGGGAAGGGGCACTGAAGCTTTCTTT
CDR3aa: CASSYTGGRGTEAFF

len: 16
v_gene: TRBV9
j_gene: TRBJ2-3
d_gene: TRBD2
abundance: .
CDR3nt: TGTGCCAGCAGCGACCGAGTGGGAGGGCTAAGTGATACGCAGTATTTT
CDR3aa: CASSDRVGGLSDTQYF

len: 12
v_gene: TRBV2
j_gene: TRBJ2-7
d_gene: .
abundance: .
CDR3nt: TGTGCCAGCAGTGAAGGGCTTTACGAGCAGTACTTC
CDR3aa: CASSEGLYEQYF

len: 14
v_gene: TRBV5-1
j_gene: TRBJ1-5
d_gene: TRBD1
abundance: .
CDR3nt: TGCGCCAGCAGCTTGGGCGGGACAGGGTCGCCCCAGCATTTT
CDR3aa: CASSLGGTGSPQHF

len: 18
v_gene: TRBV5-5
j_gene: TRBJ2-3
d_gene: TRBD2
abundance: few
CDR3nt: TGTGCCAGCAGTCCCCCGGGAGGGTGGGCATCTAGCACAGATACGCAGTATTTT
CDR3aa: CASSPPGGWASSTDTQYF

len: 12
v_gene: TRBV29-1
j_gene: TRBJ2-1
d_gene: .
abundance: few
CDR3nt: TGCAGCGTTCTAAGGAGCTACAATGAGCAGTTCTTC
CDR3aa: CSVLRSYNEQFF

len: 13
v_gene: TRBV9
j_gene: TRBJ1-5
d_gene: .
abundance: few
CDR3nt: TGTGCCAGCAGCGTAGAGGAGGGGCAGCCCCAGCATTTT
CDR3aa: CASSVEEGQPQHF

len: 16
v_gene: TRBV5-4
j_gene: TRBJ2-1
d_gene: TRBD2
abundance: few
CDR3nt: TGTGCCAGCAGCTTGGCTCGCGGGAGGTCCTACAATGAGCAGTTCTTC
CDR3aa: CASSLARGRSYNEQFF

len: 12
v_gene: TRBV15
j_gene: TRBJ1-1
d_gene: .
abundance: few
CDR3nt: TGTGCCACCAGCAGAGATCGGGGATGGGCTTTCTTT
CDR3aa: CATSRDRGWAFF

len: 16
v_gene: TRBV23-1
j_gene: TRBJ1-4
d_gene: .
abundance: few
CDR3nt: TGCGCCAGCAGTCATGGGCGGACAGCTGATAATGAAAAACTGTTTTTT
CDR3aa: CASSHGRTADNEKLFF

len: 13
v_gene: TRBV18
j_gene: TRBJ2-2
d_gene: .
abundance: .
CDR3nt: TGTGCCAGCTCACCAGGCGCAGGCGGGGAGCTGTTTTTT
CDR3aa: CASSPGAGGELFF

len: 13
v_gene: TRBV29-1
j_gene: TRBJ2-1
d_gene: .
abundance: few
CDR3nt: TGCAGCACCCGGACACCTCGTTACAATGAGCAGTTCTTC
CDR3aa: CSTRTPRYNEQFF

len: 17
v_gene: TRBV14
j_gene: TRBJ1-6
d_gene: .
abundance: .
CDR3nt: TGTGCCAGCAGCCAAGAGTGGACCTCAGGGGATAATTCACCCCTCCACTTT
CDR3aa: CASSQEWTSGDNSPLHF

len: 13
v_gene: TRBV19
j_gene: TRBJ2-1
d_gene: .
abundance: .
CDR3nt: TGTGCCAGTAACCGCGCCTGGGGCGATGAGCAGTTCTTC
CDR3aa: CASNRAWGDEQFF

len: 17
v_gene: TRBV15
j_gene: TRBJ1-5
d_gene: .
abundance: .
CDR3nt: TGTGCCACCAGCAGATCGCCAGGGCAGAGTGGCAATCAGCCCCAGCATTTT
CDR3aa: CATSRSPGQSGNQPQHF

len: 14
v_gene: TRBV2
j_gene: TRBJ2-1
d_gene: TRBD1
abundance: .
CDR3nt: TGTGCCAGCAACAGAGGGACAGGTTCCAATGAGCAGTTCTTC
CDR3aa: CASNRGTGSNEQFF

len: 14
v_gene: TRBV7-2
j_gene: TRBJ2-1
d_gene: TRBD2
abundance: .
CDR3nt: TGTGCCAGTCGGCAGCGGGAGGTGGACAATGAGCAGTTCTTC
CDR3aa: CASRQREVDNEQFF

len: 17
v_gene: TRBV5-1
j_gene: TRBJ2-1
d_gene: TRBD2
abundance: .
CDR3nt: TGCGCCAGCAGCCTAGGACTAGCGGAAAGCTCCTACAATGAGCAGTTCTTC
CDR3aa: CASSLGLAESSYNEQFF

len: 15
v_gene: TRBV6-5
j_gene: TRBJ2-5
d_gene: TRBD1
abundance: .
CDR3nt: TGTGCCAGCAGTTCCGACAGGGGGCGGTGGGAGACCCAGTACTTC
CDR3aa: CASSSDRGRWETQYF

len: 12
v_gene: TRBV10-3
j_gene: TRBJ2-5
d_gene: TRBD1
abundance: few
CDR3nt: TGTGCCATCAGGGACAGGGAAGAGACCCAGTACTTC
CDR3aa: CAIRDREETQYF

len: 16
v_gene: TRBV6-1
j_gene: TRBJ2-4
d_gene: .
abundance: .
CDR3nt: TGTGCCAGCAGTGAAGCGGGGGGGCTAGCCAAAAACATTCAGTACTTC
CDR3aa: CASSEAGGLAKNIQYF

len: 14
v_gene: TRBV9
j_gene: TRBJ2-3
d_gene: TRBD1
abundance: .
CDR3nt: TGTGCCAGCAGCGTAGAACCGAAGGGGGCGGCGCAGTATTTT
CDR3aa: CASSVEPKGAAQYF

len: 12
v_gene: TRBV10-3
j_gene: TRBJ1-1
d_gene: .
abundance: .
CDR3nt: TGTGCCATCAGCGACTGGAACACTGAAGCTTTCTTT
CDR3aa: CAISDWNTEAFF

len: 16
v_gene: TRBV27
j_gene: TRBJ2-7
d_gene: TRBD2
abundance: .
CDR3nt: TGTGCCAGCAGTTTCCTCACCGGGACTAGAAGGGGCGAGCAGTACTTC
CDR3aa: CASSFLTGTRRGEQYF

len: 17
v_gene: TRBV9
j_gene: TRBJ2-7
d_gene: TRBD2
abundance: .
CDR3nt: TGTGCCAGCAGCCACCCCGGGACTAGCGGGGGTTCCTACGAGCAGTACTTC
CDR3aa: CASSHPGTSGGSYEQYF

len: 17
v_gene: TRBV4-1
j_gene: TRBJ2-3
d_gene: .
abundance: .
CDR3nt: TGCGCCAGCAGCCAAGTAGGCGGTCAGCGGTTCACAGATACGCAGTATTTT
CDR3aa: CASSQVGGQRFTDTQYF

len: 15
v_gene: TRBV9
j_gene: TRBJ1-1
d_gene: .
abundance: few
CDR3nt: TGTGCCAGCAGCCTACACCCGGGGAGGGACACTGAAGCTTTCTTT
CDR3aa: CASSLHPGRDTEAFF

len: 14
v_gene: TRBV30
j_gene: TRBJ1-1
d_gene: .
abundance: .
CDR3nt: TGTGCCTGGAGTGGGGGGCCACCGCGGACTGAAGCTTTCTTT
CDR3aa: CAWSGGPPRTEAFF

len: 14
v_gene: TRBV6-5
j_gene: TRBJ1-5
d_gene: TRBD1
abundance: few
CDR3nt: TGTGCCAGCAGTTTGGACAGGCTTAATCAGCCCCAGCATTTT
CDR3aa: CASSLDRLNQPQHF

len: 13
v_gene: TRBV30
j_gene: TRBJ1-1
d_gene: TRBD1
abundance: .
CDR3nt: TGTGCCTGGAACAGGGGGGAAAAGACTGAAGCTTTCTTT
CDR3aa: CAWNRGEKTEAFF

len: 12
v_gene: TRBV14
j_gene: TRBJ2-7
d_gene: .
abundance: .
CDR3nt: TGTGCCAGCAGCCTACAGGGTTACGAGCAGTACTTC
CDR3aa: CASSLQGYEQYF

len: 11
v_gene: TRBV6-5
j_gene: TRBJ2-5
d_gene: .
abundance: once
CDR3nt: TGTGCCAGCAGTTCGCCACGGGGCCAGTACTTC
CDR3aa: CASSSPRGQYF

len: 14
v_gene: TRBV7-9
j_gene: TRBJ1-6
d_gene: .
abundance: .
CDR3nt: TGTGCCAGCAGTCAGGACAGTCCTAATTCACCCCTCCACTTT
CDR3aa: CASSQDSPNSPLHF

len: 16
v_gene: TRBV9
j_gene: TRBJ2-2
d_gene: TRBD1
abundance: .
CDR3nt: TGTGCCAGCAGCGTGAGGGGGACAGGGAGTCCCGGGGAGCTGTTTTTT
CDR3aa: CASSVRGTGSPGELFF

len: 13
v_gene: TRBV28
j_gene: TRBJ2-1
d_gene: .
abundance: .
CDR3nt: TGTGCCAGCAGTTTCGGGGAATACAATGAGCAGTTCTTC
CDR3aa: CASSFGEYNEQFF

len: 12
v_gene: TRBV5-1
j_gene: TRBJ2-1
d_gene: .
abundance: few
CDR3nt: TGCGCCAGCAGCTTGAGCGGTCGCGAGCAGTTCTTC
CDR3aa: CASSLSGREQFF

len: 13
v_gene: TRBV7-2
j_gene: TRBJ2-1
d_gene: TRBD2
abundance: few
CDR3nt: TGTGCCAGCCGCGGACTAGCGGGGCATGAGCAGTTCTTC
CDR3aa: CASRGLAGHEQFF

len: 16
v_gene: TRBV6-6
j_gene: TRBJ2-7
d_gene: .
abundance: .
CDR3nt: TGTGCCAGCAGTTTAGACGAGGGGGGGACTACCTACGAGCAGTACTTC
CDR3aa: CASSLDEGGTTYEQYF

len: 17
v_gene: TRBV14
j_gene: TRBJ1-5
d_gene: .
abundance: .
CDR3nt: TGTGCCAGCAGCCAAGACAGGGGTCGAGGGAGCAATCAGCCCCAGCATTTT
CDR3aa: CASSQDRGRGSNQPQHF

len: 12
v_gene: TRBV7-9
j_gene: TRBJ1-2
d_gene: .
abundance: .
CDR3nt: TGTGCCAGCAGCTTACCAGGGCGCGGCTACACCTTC
CDR3aa: CASSLPGRGYTF

len: 13
v_gene: TRBV6-1
j_gene: TRBJ1-6
d_gene: .
abundance: .
CDR3nt: TGTGCCAGCAGTCCGGGAGCTAATTCACCCCTCCACTTT
CDR3aa: CASSPGANSPLHF

len: 15
v_gene: TRBV4-2
j_gene: TRBJ1-3
d_gene: .
abundance: .
CDR3nt: TGTGCCAGCAGCCAAGTCCAGGACTCTGGAAACACCATATATTTT
CDR3aa: CASSQVQDSGNTIYF

len: 14
v_gene: TRBV5-4
j_gene: TRBJ2-7
d_gene: .
abundance: .
CDR3nt: TGTGCCAGCAGCCCGGACAGCCTCTCCTACGAGCAGTACTTC
CDR3aa: CASSPDSLSYEQYF

len: 14
v_gene: TRBV5-4
j_gene: TRBJ1-1
d_gene: .
abundance: .
CDR3nt: TGTGCCAGCAGCTCGGACAGTATGAACACTGAAGCTTTCTTT
CDR3aa: CASSSDSMNTEAFF

len: 15
v_gene: TRBV14
j_gene: TRBJ2-7
d_gene: TRBD1
abundance: .
CDR3nt: TGTGCCAGCAGCCTAAGGGGGACAGGGGGCTACGAGCAGTACTTC
CDR3aa: CASSLRGTGGYEQYF

len: 11
v_gene: TRBV6-6
j_gene: TRBJ2-7
d_gene: .
abundance: few
CDR3nt: TGTGCCAGCAGCCCCACGGGGGAGCAGTACTTC
CDR3aa: CASSPTGEQYF

len: 14
v_gene: TRBV18
j_gene: TRBJ2-1
d_gene: TRBD1
abundance: few
CDR3nt: TGTGCCAGCTCCTCGGACAGGGGAAGCCATGAGCAGTTCTTC
CDR3aa: CASSSDRGSHEQFF

len: 14
v_gene: TRBV5-1
j_gene: TRBJ2-3
d_gene: .
abundance: .
CDR3nt: TGCGCCAGCAGCTTGGTCCTAGCGACAGATACGCAGTATTTT
CDR3aa: CASSLVLATDTQYF

len: 15
v_gene: TRBV28
j_gene: TRBJ2-7
d_gene: .
abundance: .
CDR3nt: TGTGCCAGCTCCCGGGGAGGTGGCTCGGGGTACGAGCAGTACTTC
CDR3aa: CASSRGGGSGYEQYF

len: 14
v_gene: TRBV15
j_gene: TRBJ1-5
d_gene: .
abundance: few
CDR3nt: TGTGCCACCAGTCCCGCTGGAGGAAATCAGCCCCAGCATTTT
CDR3aa: CATSPAGGNQPQHF

len: 12
v_gene: TRBV19
j_gene: TRBJ1-2
d_gene: .
abundance: few
CDR3nt: TGTGCCAGTAGTCCCAGGGGCGGTGGCTACACCTTC
CDR3aa: CASSPRGGGYTF

len: 18
v_gene: TRBV5-4
j_gene: TRBJ2-5
d_gene: TRBD2
abundance: .
CDR3nt: TGTGCCAGCAGCCTCGGACTAGCGGAAAACCAGTACCAAGAGACCCAGTACTTC
CDR3aa: CASSLGLAENQYQETQYF

len: 15
v_gene: TRBV4-1
j_gene: TRBJ2-3
d_gene: .
abundance: .
CDR3nt: TGCGCCAGCAGCCTAGGGGGATTTGGCACAGATACGCAGTATTTT
CDR3aa: CASSLGGFGTDTQYF

len: 12
v_gene: TRBV29-1
j_gene: TRBJ2-5
d_gene: TRBD1
abundance: few
CDR3nt: TGCAGCGTTGCCACAGGGGTAGAGACCCAGTACTTC
CDR3aa: CSVATGVETQYF

len: 15
v_gene: TRBV4-3
j_gene: TRBJ2-7
d_gene: .
abundance: few
CDR3nt: TGCGCCAGCAGCCAAGATCCACGCCAGGGCTACGAGCAGTACTTC
CDR3aa: CASSQDPRQGYEQYF

len: 14
v_gene: TRBV28
j_gene: TRBJ2-1
d_gene: TRBD2
abundance: .
CDR3nt: TGTGCCAGCAGTACTAGCGGAGATTACAATGAGCAGTTCTTC
CDR3aa: CASSTSGDYNEQFF

len: 14
v_gene: TRBV5-1
j_gene: TRBJ2-1
d_gene: TRBD2
abundance: .
CDR3nt: TGCGCCAGCCGCGTAGCGGGAGGCTACAATGAGCAGTTCTTC
CDR3aa: CASRVAGGYNEQFF

len: 17
v_gene: TRBV4-3
j_gene: TRBJ1-3
d_gene: .
abundance: .
CDR3nt: TGCGCCAGCAGCCAAGTGGCCTCGGTAGCCCCTGGAAACACCATATATTTT
CDR3aa: CASSQVASVAPGNTIYF